This is a list of T cell receptor beta chains from one sample in a study of neurological immune-mediated disorders. A single record per CDR3 protein comes from TCRdb applying MiXCR to the 5' RACE reads. The sample includes fewer than 50,000 distinct CDR3 sequences, 8.5% to 14% of them seen just once. The source material was PBMCs. The receptors originated from a man between 60 and 75 years old with HTLV-1-associated myelopathy (HAM/TSP). Each CDR3 is given with its conserved first and last residue. The D gene is left open where the match is weak. Clone sizes are shown as once, few or many counts, or a class when the clone is expanded.

NA	TRBV5-1	TRBJ2-1	many	CASSFPSDGNEQFF	TGCGCCAGCAGCTTCCCCTCGGACGGGAATGAGCAGTTCTTC
TRBD1	TRBV14	TRBJ2-2	many	CASSPRRGQGNVRTGELFF	TGTGCCAGCAGCCCCCGCCGGGGACAGGGAAATGTTAGGACCGGGGAGCTGTTTTTT
NA	TRBV3-1	TRBJ2-4	many	CASSLGRGNIQYF	TGTGCCAGCAGCCTAGGGCGCGGGAACATTCAGTACTTC
NA	TRBV19	TRBJ1-5	many	CASSNRSQLNNQPQHF	TGTGCCAGTAGTAATAGGTCCCAGCTAAACAATCAGCCCCAGCATTTT
NA	TRBV5-1	TRBJ1-2	many	CASSATRDNYGYTF	TGCGCCAGCAGCGCGACCCGGGACAACTATGGCTACACCTTC
NA	TRBV3-1	TRBJ2-1	many	CASSQDPGLYNEQFF	TGTGCCAGCAGCCAAGATCCGGGCCTGTACAATGAGCAGTTCTTC
TRBD2	TRBV5-1	TRBJ2-1	many	CASSGTSGLGSYNEQFF	TGCGCCAGCAGCGGGACTAGCGGTTTGGGCTCCTACAATGAGCAGTTCTTC
TRBD1	TRBV5-1	TRBJ2-5	many	CASRRGTGGVGETQYF	TGCGCCAGCAGACGTGGGACAGGGGGCGTTGGAGAGACCCAGTACTTC
NA	TRBV29-1	TRBJ2-2	many	CSVGLGRLGTGELFF	TGCAGCGTTGGCCTGGGCAGACTCGGCACCGGGGAGCTGTTTTTT
TRBD1	TRBV4-1	TRBJ2-1	many	CASSQGRTGGRGNEQFF	TGCGCCAGCAGCCAAGGGCGGACAGGGGGCAGGGGCAATGAGCAGTTCTTC
NA	TRBV3-1	TRBJ1-5	many	CASSQGLGQPQHF	TGTGCCAGCAGCCAGGGGCTGGGGCAGCCCCAGCATTTT
NA	TRBV6-1	TRBJ1-1	many	CASSGGRRTEAFF	TGTGCCAGCAGTGGAGGAAGGAGGACTGAAGCTTTCTTT
NA	TRBV29-1	TRBJ2-7	many	CSVGDGGGRNEQYF	TGCAGCGTCGGGGACGGTGGGGGTCGAAACGAGCAGTACTTC
TRBD1	TRBV6-6	TRBJ1-1	many	CASSYEGAVTEAFF	TGTGCCAGCAGTTATGAGGGGGCCGTCACTGAAGCTTTCTTT
NA	TRBV4-2	TRBJ2-7	many	CASSQDGSSSYEQYF	TGTGCCAGCAGCCAAGATGGGAGTTCCTCCTACGAGCAGTACTTC
TRBD2	TRBV20-1	TRBJ2-1	many	CSASKRGTLYNEQFF	TGCAGTGCTAGTAAGCGGGGAACTCTTTACAATGAGCAGTTCTTC
NA	TRBV10-3	TRBJ1-6	many	CAISDKSLTNSPLHF	TGTGCCATCAGTGATAAGAGCCTTACTAATTCACCCCTCCACTTT